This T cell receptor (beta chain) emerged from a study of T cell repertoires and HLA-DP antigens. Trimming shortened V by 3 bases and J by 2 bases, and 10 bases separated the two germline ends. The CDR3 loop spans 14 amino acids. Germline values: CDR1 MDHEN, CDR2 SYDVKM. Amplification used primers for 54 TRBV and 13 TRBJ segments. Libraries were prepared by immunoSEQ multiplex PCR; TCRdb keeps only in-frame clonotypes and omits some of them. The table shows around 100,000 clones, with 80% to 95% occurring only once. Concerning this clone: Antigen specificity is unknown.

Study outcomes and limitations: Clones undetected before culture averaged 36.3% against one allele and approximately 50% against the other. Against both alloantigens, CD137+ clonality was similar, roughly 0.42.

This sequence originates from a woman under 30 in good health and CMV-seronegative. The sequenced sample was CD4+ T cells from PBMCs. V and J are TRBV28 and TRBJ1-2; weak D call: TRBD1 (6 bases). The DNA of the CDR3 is TGTGCCAGCAGTTTTAACAGGGTCAACTATGGCTACACCTTC. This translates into CASSFNRVNYGYTF.